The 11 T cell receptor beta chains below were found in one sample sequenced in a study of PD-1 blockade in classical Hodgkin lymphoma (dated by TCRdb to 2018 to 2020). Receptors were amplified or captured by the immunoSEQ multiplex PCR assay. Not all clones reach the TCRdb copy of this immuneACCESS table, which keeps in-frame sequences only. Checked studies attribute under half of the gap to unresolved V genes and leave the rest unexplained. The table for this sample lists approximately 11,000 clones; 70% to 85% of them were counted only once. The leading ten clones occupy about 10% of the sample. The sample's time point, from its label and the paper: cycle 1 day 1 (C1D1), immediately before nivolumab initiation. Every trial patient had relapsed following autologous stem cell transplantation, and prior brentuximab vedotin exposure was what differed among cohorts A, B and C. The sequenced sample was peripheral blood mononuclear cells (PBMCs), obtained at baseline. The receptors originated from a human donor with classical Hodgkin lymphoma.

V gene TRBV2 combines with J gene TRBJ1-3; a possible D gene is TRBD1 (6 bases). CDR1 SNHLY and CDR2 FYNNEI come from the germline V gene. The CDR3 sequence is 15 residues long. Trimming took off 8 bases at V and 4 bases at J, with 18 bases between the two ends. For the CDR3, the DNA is TGTGCCAGCGGCACACAGGGTCTGATGGGAAACACCATATATTTT. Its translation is CASGTQGLMGNTIYF.

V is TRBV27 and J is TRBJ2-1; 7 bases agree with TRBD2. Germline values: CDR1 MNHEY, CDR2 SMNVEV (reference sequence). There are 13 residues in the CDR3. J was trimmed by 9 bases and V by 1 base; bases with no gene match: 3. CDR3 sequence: CASSLLLASEQFF. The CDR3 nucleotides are TGTGCCAGCAGTTTATTACTAGCGAGTGAGCAGTTCTTC.

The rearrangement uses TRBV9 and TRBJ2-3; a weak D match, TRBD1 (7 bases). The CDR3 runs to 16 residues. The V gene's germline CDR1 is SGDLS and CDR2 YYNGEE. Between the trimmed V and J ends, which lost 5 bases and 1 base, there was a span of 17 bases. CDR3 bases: TGTGCCAGCAGTGGAGGGGGCGCTAGTGGCACAGATACGCAGTATTTT. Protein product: CASSGGGASGTDTQYF.

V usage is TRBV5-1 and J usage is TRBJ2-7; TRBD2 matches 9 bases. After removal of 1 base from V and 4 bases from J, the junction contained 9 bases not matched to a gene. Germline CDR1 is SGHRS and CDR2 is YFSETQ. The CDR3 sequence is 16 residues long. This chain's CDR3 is CASSLSSGSPSYEQYF. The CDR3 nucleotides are TGCGCCAGCAGCTTGAGTAGCGGGAGTCCCTCTTACGAGCAGTACTTC.

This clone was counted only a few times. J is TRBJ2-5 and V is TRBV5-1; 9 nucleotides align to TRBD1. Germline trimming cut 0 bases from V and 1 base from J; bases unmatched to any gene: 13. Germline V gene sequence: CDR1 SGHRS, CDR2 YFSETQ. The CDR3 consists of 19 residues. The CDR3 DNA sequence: TGCGCCAGCAGCTTGGCCTACGGGTCAGGGGACAGGGTCCAAGAGACCCAGTACTTC. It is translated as CASSLAYGSGDRVQETQYF.

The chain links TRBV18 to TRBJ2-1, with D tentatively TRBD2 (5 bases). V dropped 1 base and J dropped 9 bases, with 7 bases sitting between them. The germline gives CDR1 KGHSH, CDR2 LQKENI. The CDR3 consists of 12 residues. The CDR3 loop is CASSPRESEQFF. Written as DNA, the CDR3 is TGTGCCAGCTCACCACGGGAGAGTGAGCAGTTCTTC.

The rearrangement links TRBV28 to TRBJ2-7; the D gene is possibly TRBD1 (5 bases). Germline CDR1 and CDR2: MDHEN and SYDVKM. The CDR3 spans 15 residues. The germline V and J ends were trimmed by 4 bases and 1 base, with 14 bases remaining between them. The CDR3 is CASSSFRAGSYEQYF. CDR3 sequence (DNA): TGTGCCAGCAGTTCATTCAGGGCAGGATCCTACGAGCAGTACTTC.

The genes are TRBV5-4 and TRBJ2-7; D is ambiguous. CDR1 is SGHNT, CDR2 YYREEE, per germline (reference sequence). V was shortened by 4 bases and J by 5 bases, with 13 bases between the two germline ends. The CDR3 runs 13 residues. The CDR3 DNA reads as TGTGCCAGCAGCATAACCGCAGCCCACGAGCAGTACTTC. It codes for CASSITAAHEQYF.

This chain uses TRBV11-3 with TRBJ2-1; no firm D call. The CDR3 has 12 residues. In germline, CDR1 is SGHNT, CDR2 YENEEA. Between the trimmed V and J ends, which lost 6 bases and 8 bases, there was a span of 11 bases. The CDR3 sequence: CASRGPSDEQFF. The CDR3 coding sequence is TGTGCCAGCAGGGGTCCTTCGGATGAGCAGTTCTTC.

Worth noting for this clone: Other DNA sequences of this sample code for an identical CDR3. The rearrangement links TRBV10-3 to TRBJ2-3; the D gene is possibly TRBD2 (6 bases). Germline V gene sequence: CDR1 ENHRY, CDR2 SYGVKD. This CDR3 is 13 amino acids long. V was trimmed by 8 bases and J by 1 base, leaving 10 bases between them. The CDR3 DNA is TGTGCCATCGGGGGGACTGGCACAGATACGCAGTATTTT. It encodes CAIGGTGTDTQYF.

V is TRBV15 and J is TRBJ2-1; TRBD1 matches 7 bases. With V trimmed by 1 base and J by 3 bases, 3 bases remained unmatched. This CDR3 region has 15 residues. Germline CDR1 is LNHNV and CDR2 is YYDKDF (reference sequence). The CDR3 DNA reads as TGTGCCACCAGCAGAGGACAGGGCAACTACAATGAGCAGTTCTTC. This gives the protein CATSRGQGNYNEQFF. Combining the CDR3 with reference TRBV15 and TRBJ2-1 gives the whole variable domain DAMVIQNPRYQVTQFGKPVTLSCSQTLNHNVMYWYQQKSSQAPKLLFHYYDKDFNNEADTPDNFQSRRPNTSFCFLDIRSPGLGDTAMYLCATSRGQGNYNEQFFGPGTRLTVL.